One and the same sample provided the 8 T cell receptor beta chains below, sequenced in a study of beta chain features in type 1 diabetes. Sequencing targeted expressed TCRB transcripts, as all isolated RNA had been reverse transcribed. Libraries were prepared by immunoSEQ multiplex PCR; TCRdb keeps only in-frame clonotypes and omits some of them. The sample has some 19,000 clones; approximately 50% are singletons. Sample: stem cell memory CD4+ T cells from blood. The receptors here all came from a young man in good health.

The V and J genes are TRBV28 and TRBJ2-6, with D possibly being TRBD1 (5 bases). The germline V gene encodes CDR1 MDHEN and CDR2 SYDVKM. The CDR3 is 17 amino acids. Trimming pared 3 bases from V and 0 bases from J, leaving 12 bases between. Here the CDR3 DNA reads TGTGCCAGCAGTTTCCTTTCCGACAGCTCTGGGGCCAACGTCCTGACTTTC. Translating gives CASSFLSDSSGANVLTF.

The J gene is TRBJ2-5, the V gene TRBV2, with D uncertain. Germline-derived CDR1 and CDR2 are SNHLY and FYNNEI. The ends were cut back, 4 bases at V and 3 bases at J, with 18 bases in the middle. This CDR3 is 16 amino acids long. DNA of the CDR3: TGTGCCAGCAGTGCATTACAGACAACCCTAAAAGAGACCCAGTACTTC. This sequence encodes CASSALQTTLKETQYF.

This clone was detected only once. The rearrangement links TRBV6-4 to TRBJ2-3, with D possibly being TRBD2 (5 bases). The germline CDR1 and CDR2 sequences are MRHNA and SNTAGT. With 6 bases removed from V and 0 bases from J, the gap between germline ends came to 10 bases. The length of the CDR3 is 14 residues. The CDR3 sequence is CASRESGSTDTQYF. The CDR3, as DNA: TGTGCCAGCAGGGAGAGCGGTAGCACAGATACGCAGTATTTT.

This chain links TRBV5-1 with TRBJ2-5, with TRBD1 identical over 7 bases. The J segment lost 5 bases and the V segment lost 4 bases, leaving 5 bases of the junction unmatched. The CDR3 is 13 amino acids. Germline V gene data show CDR1 as SGHRS and CDR2 as YFSETQ. The CDR3 sequence: CASSRQGWETQYF. In DNA form, the CDR3 reads TGCGCCAGCAGCAGACAGGGTTGGGAGACCCAGTACTTC.

The chain joins TRBV11-2 to TRBJ2-5; 7 nucleotides agree with TRBD2. Per the germline V gene, CDR1 is SGHAT and CDR2 is FQNNGV. The CDR3 totals 16 residues. Trimming cost V 5 bases and J 1 base; bases outside gene matches: 10. The CDR3 DNA sequence: TGTGCCAGCAGCATTTTGACCGGGAGGACCCAAGAGACCCAGTACTTC. It codes for CASSILTGRTQETQYF.

The chain joins TRBV21-1 to TRBJ2-7; the table's D gene call, TRBD1, was not cross checked with the DNA. TRBV21-1 corresponds to a pseudogene. There are 16 residues in the CDR3. CDR3 amino acids: CASSKGAPYTGDEQYF. The DNA of the CDR3 is TGTGCCAGCAGCAAAGGGGCCCCTTATACAGGGGACGAGCAGTACTTC.

This rearrangement joins TRBV28 to TRBJ2-4; TRBD2 aligns across 7 bases. Trimming removed 1 base from V and 2 bases from J; junction bases left unmatched: 5. This CDR3 contains 16 residues. Germline-derived CDR1 and CDR2 are MDHEN and SYDVKM. CDR3 coding DNA: TGTGCCAGCAGTTTATTGGCGGGGGAGCCCAAAAACATTCAGTACTTC. It encodes CASSLLAGEPKNIQYF.

This chain joins TRBV6-1 and TRBJ2-7; 8 bases fit TRBD1. Trimming took 3 bases from V and 3 from J; bases not matched to a gene: 7. Germline values: CDR1 MNHNS, CDR2 SASEGT. The CDR3 extends over 15 amino acids. The DNA of the CDR3 is TGTGCCAGCAGTGAGCCGGGACAGGCAATCTACGAGCAGTACTTC. This codes for CASSEPGQAIYEQYF.